The sequence of this T cell receptor (beta chain) was determined in a study of breast tumors, draining lymph nodes, adjacent tissues. The V end lost 5 bases, the J end lost 6 bases, and 11 bases lay between the germline ends. CDR3 length: 11 amino acids. Germline CDR1 reads DFQATT; CDR2 reads SNEGSKA (reference sequence). This clonotype is classed as medium-sized. A single record per CDR3 protein comes from TCRdb applying MiXCR to the multiplex PCR reads. Of more than 20,000 distinct CDR3 sequences listed, about 24% are singletons. This rearrangement joins TRBV20-1 to TRBJ2-7; TRBD1 or TRBD2 may be the D gene (5 bases each). The receptor's source is a female donor with breast cancer. Some clones in this sample may be carry-over from other donors' samples. Input material: breast tumor tissue. CDR3 protein: CSAGTSIEQYF. The CDR3 DNA reads TGCAGTGCTGGGACCTCGATCGAGCAGTACTTC.